These 5 T cell receptor beta chains originate from one sample sequenced in a study of T cells in Graves' hyperthyroidism and ophthalmopathy. What was amplified from RNA transcripts were TCR beta CDR3 regions. Carried out on the TCR CDR3, a first-round RT-PCR used the HTBI primer set. One entry per CDR3 protein, called by TCRdb with MiXCR from the multiplex PCR reads. This table has about 570,000 distinct CDR3 sequences, approximately 15% appearing once. The specimen was blood. Receptors originate from a woman aged 40 to 55 with Graves' hyperthyroidism.

This clonotype was counted ten times or more. The CDR3 sequence: CASGGRTNEKLFF. The CDR3 nucleotides are TGTGCCAGCGGCGGCAGGACTAATGAAAAACTGTTTTTT. The chain is built from TRBV2 and TRBJ1-4; D not certain. V shed 8 bases and J shed 2 bases, with 9 bases lying between them. Germline V gives CDR1 SNHLY, CDR2 FYNNEI. This CDR3 has 13 residues.

This clonotype was found a few times. This rearrangement joins TRBV5-1 to TRBJ1-6; tentatively, D is TRBD1 (5 bases). The germline V gene encodes CDR1 SGHRS and CDR2 YFSETQ. This CDR3 spans 14 amino acids. V shed 4 bases and J shed 7 bases, with 12 bases lying between them. CDR3 sequence: CASSTGRGNSPLHF. In DNA form, the CDR3 reads TGCGCCAGCAGCACCGGTAGGGGAAATTCACCCCTCCACTTT.

This clonotype was detected only a few times. The genes are TRBV28 and TRBJ2-1, with TRBD2 identical over 14 bases. Germline loops: CDR1 MDHEN, CDR2 SYDVKM. The trim removed 5 bases at V and 3 bases at J, leaving 12 bases unmatched. This CDR3 is built from 19 residues. The CDR3 here is CASSPLGLAGVEYYNEQFF. The CDR3 nucleotides read TGTGCCAGCAGTCCGCTGGGACTAGCGGGAGTTGAGTACTACAATGAGCAGTTCTTC.

At least ten counts were recorded for this clonotype. This chain links TRBV3-1 with TRBJ2-1, with D possibly being TRBD1 (6 bases). Germline V CDR1 and CDR2: LGHDT, YNNKEL (reference sequence). The CDR3 totals 15 residues. V was pared by 1 base and J by 7 bases, with 14 bases between. Here the CDR3 reads CASSQARQVTNEQFF. The CDR3 DNA is TGTGCCAGCAGCCAAGCCCGACAGGTAACGAATGAGCAGTTCTTC.

This clonotype was observed a few times. V gene TRBV29-1 combines with J gene TRBJ2-1; the match to TRBD2 covers 8 bases. Germline CDR1 reads SQVTM; CDR2 reads ANQGSEA. The CDR3 totals 14 residues. The CDR3 protein is CTMTSGGPYNEQFF. CDR3 bases: TGCACGATGACGTCGGGAGGGCCTTACAATGAGCAGTTCTTC.